This TCR beta chain derives from a study of lymphopenia after photon versus proton radiotherapy (dated by TCRdb to the late 2010s). Background for the entire study: The immunological effects of photon versus proton radiation therapy were compared in patients with gastrointestinal tumors who developed high-grade lymphopenia. The cohort included more than 15 patients with gastrointestinal tumors who developed lymphopenia after receiving either photon or proton therapy. The study aimed to characterize how the two radiation modalities differ in their impact on the immune system.

V is shortened by 0 bases, J by 0 bases, and the region joining them spans 6 bases. Per the germline V gene, ENHRY is the CDR1 and SYGVKD is the CDR2. The CDR3 goes from the cysteine to the phenylalanine over 15 residues. Only CDR3 DNA remains: 45 bases, in frame from the first base. Library preparation used the immunoSEQ multiplex PCR assay. Alongside multiparametric flow cytometry, deep sequencing of rearranged TCR beta loci was used to profile the T cell repertoires. TCRdb mirrors the immuneACCESS table, restricted to in-frame sequences. Some clones are absent from its copies; in checked studies, under half trace to an unresolved V gene, and the reason for the others is unknown. The sample has over 20,000 clones on record, around 89% of them singletons. More than 9.5% of the sample is in the top ten clones. Study-level results and caveats: Once the lymphocyte count had reached its nadir, the repertoires of photon-treated patients showed oligoclonal expansion, particularly of CD8+ Temra cells, and this expansion drove the decline in diversity. Across the cohort, an inverse correlation was found between a larger post-nadir drop in TCR diversity and overall survival time among patients who died. The survival association was assessed only in patients who died, and better survival with proton therapy was presented by the authors as a possibility rather than a demonstrated result. Relative stability during treatment was observed in proton-treated patients, whereas loss of naive T cells and TCR diversity and gain of effector/memory populations were observed in photon-treated patients.

Regarding this clone: The antigen it recognizes is unknown. Per-nucleotide qualities are absent, and no much larger clonotype sits a single base away.

The specimen comprised peripheral blood, sampled from a patient treated with proton-based radiotherapy. The receptor chain draws on TRBV10-3 and TRBJ1-3; a tentative D match to TRBD1 spans 5 bases. This receptor was identified in a man older than 75 with esophageal cancer. The nucleotides read TGTGCCATCAGTGAGTCGACAGACTCTGGAAACACCATATATTTT. Its protein is CAISESTDSGNTIYF.